The TCR beta chain described here comes from a study of shared clonotypes between healthy human individuals (dated by TCRdb to 2020 to 2021). At the level of the whole study: A few men and a couple of women, aged 18 to 49 years, made up the cohort. Each donor's leukapheresis produced roughly between about 0.8 and 10 billion PBMCs. For each donor, CD4 naive and CD4 memory were each given three plates, CD8 naive was given two plates, and CD8 memory was given one plate. To estimate repertoire size and how much clonotype sharing occurs between individuals, the study deeply sequenced the blood TCR repertoires of 5 or 6 healthy adults. To increase sequencing depth and limit assay-specific biases, TCR repertoire library preparation and sequencing were carried out by different laboratories using diverse techniques. Study-level results and caveats: Because the study included a small number of donors, the genetic and exposure-history diversity represented was limited. Roughly 5% of naive CD4, around 3.5% of naive CD8, about 2.4% of memory CD4, and roughly 0.4% of memory CD8 clonotypes were shared across several donors. Pairwise subsampling indicated that sequencing depth was expected to affect the degree of clonotype sharing among donors. Clonotypes shared by all four sorted-subset donors showed higher generation probabilities than non-shared clonotypes. Sampling was restricted to blood, and TCR repertoires in tissue are likely to differ from TCR repertoires in blood. Larger estimated clonotype richness was generally found for naive subsets than for memory subsets. Incomplete sequencing was indicated by rarefaction of sorted-subset datasets, despite the large sequencing depth.

A note on this clone: Its antigen specificity is not known. No per-base quality is available; no much larger clone lies one base away.

For the CD8 naive samples, CD45RO-negative cells were positively selected for CCR7, yielding a CD45RA+CCR7+ population from which TemRA cells were excluded. The donors were healthy, HIV-negative adults with no recently reported acute infections or vaccinations. Only Caucasian adults living in Nashville, Tennessee, USA were represented among the donors. After blood collection by leukapheresis, PBMCs were isolated using Ficoll-Histopaque density gradient centrifugation and then cryopreserved in the vapor phase of liquid nitrogen. Analytical flow cytometry was used to check the purity and quantity of each magnetically sorted T cell population. Genomic DNA was isolated from every sorted fraction and measured by UV absorbance on a Nanodrop 2000c. TCR CDR3 regions were amplified from genomic DNA by multiplex PCR using the deep immunoSEQ assay. For each cell subset, the extracted genomic DNA was distributed evenly across all wells of several immunoSEQ 96-well plates, and each plate served as one replicate. Each replicate PCR for sorted subsets received about 220 ng genomic DNA, equal to about 30,000 T cell genomes. Purified libraries were quantified with a Qubit 3.0 fluorometer, sized on a Bioanalyzer 2100, and re-quantified with the KAPA Library Quantification kit. A separate single-read 150-cycle Illumina NextSeq 550 flow cell was used to sequence each immunoSEQ 96-well plate. On the authors' methods: Because the immunoSEQ output included only junctional sequences and no quality scores, the filtering could not be the same as the filtering used for full-length reads. To assign V/J genes and CDR3, sequences were annotated using PyIR, a Python wrapper for IgBLAST v1.9, with IMGT germline references. Reads were filtered out if the reads had weak V/J assignments (E-value above 1e-6), no CDR3, stop codons, out-of-frame junctions, or ambiguous translated residues. V3J clonotypes were defined as sequences sharing the same inferred V gene, J gene, and CDR3 amino acid sequence. Percentage overlap between repertoires was calculated by dividing the number of shared unique clonotypes by the size of the smaller repertoire. Repertoire richness was assessed with RTK rarefaction, the Chao1 estimator, and Recon v2.1 estimates of unobserved clonotypes. Generation probabilities were computed with OLGA for all TCRbeta clonotypes obtained by the gDNA method from a few donors. Entries here come from immuneACCESS through TCRdb and include only in-frame sequences with V and J called. Some clones fail to appear in such tables; in the studies checked, an unresolved V gene covers under half of the shortfall, and the cause of the remainder is unknown. From that table come the V and J calls and clone size; the DNA was used to work out D and trimming. The sample table contains about 820,000 clones; only one count was recorded for around 92% of them. Around 24% of the sample comes from the top ten.

At the junction V is shortened by 4 bases and J by 0 bases; bases outside the gene matches: 5. For CDR1 and CDR2, the germline V gene lists MGHRA and YSYEKL. The CDR3 covers 16 residues, taking in both the cysteine and the phenylalanine. Only the CDR3 region is kept as DNA, spanning 48 bases read in frame from base 1. Sequenced input: naive CD8+ T cells sorted from blood. The cell subset or site tag for this specimen amounts to: CD45RA+CCR7+. This chain joins TRBV4-1 to TRBJ1-1; 10 junctional bases match TRBD1. This TCR was recovered from a man aged 25-45 years in good health. Here the CDR3 is given as CASSLRDRGLNTEAFF. The bases are TGCGCCAGCAGCCTCCGGGACAGGGGTTTGAACACTGAAGCTTTCTTT.